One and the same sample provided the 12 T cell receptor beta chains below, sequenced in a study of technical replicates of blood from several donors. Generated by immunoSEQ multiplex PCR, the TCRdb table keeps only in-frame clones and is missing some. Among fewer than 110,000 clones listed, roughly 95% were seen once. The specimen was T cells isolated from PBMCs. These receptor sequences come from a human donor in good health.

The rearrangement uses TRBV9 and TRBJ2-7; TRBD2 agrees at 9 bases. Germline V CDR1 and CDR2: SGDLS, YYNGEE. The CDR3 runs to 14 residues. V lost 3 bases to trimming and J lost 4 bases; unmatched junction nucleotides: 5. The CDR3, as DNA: TGTGCCAGCAGCGACACTAGCGGGCCTTACGAGCAGTACTTC. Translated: CASSDTSGPYEQYF.

The DNA for the CDR3 is TGTGCCAGCAGCTCCTTTCGTGGAGAATACGAGCAGTACTTC. As protein: CASSSFRGEYEQYF. This chain links TRBV4-2 with TRBJ2-7, with D unresolved. Trimming took 5 bases from V and 4 from J, leaving 15 bases between them. Germline V lookup: CDR1 LGHNA, CDR2 YNFKEQ. The CDR3 contains 14 residues.

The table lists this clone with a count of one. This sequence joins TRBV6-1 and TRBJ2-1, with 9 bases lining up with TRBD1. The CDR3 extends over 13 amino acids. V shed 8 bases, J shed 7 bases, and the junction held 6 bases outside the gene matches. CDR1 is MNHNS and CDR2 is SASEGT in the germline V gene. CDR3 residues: CASGAQGANEQFF. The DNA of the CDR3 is TGTGCCAGCGGGGCACAGGGGGCAAATGAGCAGTTCTTC.

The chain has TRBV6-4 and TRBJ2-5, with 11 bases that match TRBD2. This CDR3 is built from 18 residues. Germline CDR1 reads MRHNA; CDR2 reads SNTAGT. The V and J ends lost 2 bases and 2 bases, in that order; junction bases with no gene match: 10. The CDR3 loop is CASSDRTPGLAAQETQYF. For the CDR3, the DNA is TGTGCCAGCAGTGACCGCACTCCGGGACTAGCGGCTCAAGAGACCCAGTACTTC.

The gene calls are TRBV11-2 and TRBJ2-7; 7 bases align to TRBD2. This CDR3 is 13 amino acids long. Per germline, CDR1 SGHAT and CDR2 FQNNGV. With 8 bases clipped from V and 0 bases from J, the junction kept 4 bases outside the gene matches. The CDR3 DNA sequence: TGTGCCAGCTGGTCGGGGGGCTCCTACGAGCAGTACTTC. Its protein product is CASWSGGSYEQYF. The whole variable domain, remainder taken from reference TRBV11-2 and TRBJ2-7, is EAGVAQSPRYKIIEKRQSVAFWCNPISGHATLYWYQQILGQGPKLLIQFQNNGVVDDSQLPKDRFSAERLKGVDSTLKIQPAKLEDSAVYLCASWSGGSYEQYFGPGTRLTVT.

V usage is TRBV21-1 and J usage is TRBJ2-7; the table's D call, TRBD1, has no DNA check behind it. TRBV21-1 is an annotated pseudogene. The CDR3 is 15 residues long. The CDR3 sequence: CARPRRSPPSREQYF. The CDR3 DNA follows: TGTGCCAGGCCCCGTCGCAGTCCCCCATCTCGCGAGCAGTACTTC.

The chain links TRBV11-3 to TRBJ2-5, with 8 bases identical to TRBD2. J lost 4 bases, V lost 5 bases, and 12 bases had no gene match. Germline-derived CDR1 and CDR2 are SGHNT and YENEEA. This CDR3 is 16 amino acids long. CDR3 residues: CASSPPTRAGVETQYF. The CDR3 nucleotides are TGTGCCAGCAGCCCTCCGACTAGAGCGGGGGTAGAGACCCAGTACTTC. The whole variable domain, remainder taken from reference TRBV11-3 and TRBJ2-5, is EAGVVQSPRYKIIEKKQPVAFWCNPISGHNTLYWYLQNLGQGPELLIRYENEEAVDDSQLPKDRFSAERLKGVDSTLKIQPAELGDSAVYLCASSPPTRAGVETQYFGPGTRLLVL.

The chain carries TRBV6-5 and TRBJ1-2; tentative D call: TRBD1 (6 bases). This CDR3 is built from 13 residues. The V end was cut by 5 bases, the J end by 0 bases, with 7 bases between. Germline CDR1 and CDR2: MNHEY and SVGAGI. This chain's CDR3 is CASSDRTNYGYTF. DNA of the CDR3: TGTGCCAGCAGTGACAGGACTAACTATGGCTACACCTTC.

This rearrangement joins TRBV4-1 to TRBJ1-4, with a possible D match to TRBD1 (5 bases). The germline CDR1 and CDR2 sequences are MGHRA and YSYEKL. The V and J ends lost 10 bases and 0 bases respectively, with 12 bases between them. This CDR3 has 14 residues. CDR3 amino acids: CAISREPTNEKLFF. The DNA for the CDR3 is TGCGCCATTAGCAGGGAACCAACTAATGAAAAACTGTTTTTT.

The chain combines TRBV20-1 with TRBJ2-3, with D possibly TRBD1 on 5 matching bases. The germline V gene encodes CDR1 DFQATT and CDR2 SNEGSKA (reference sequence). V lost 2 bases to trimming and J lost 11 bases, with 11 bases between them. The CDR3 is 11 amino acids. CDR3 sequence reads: CSARIQGRQYF. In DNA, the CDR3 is TGCAGTGCTAGAATCCAGGGTCGGCAGTATTTT.

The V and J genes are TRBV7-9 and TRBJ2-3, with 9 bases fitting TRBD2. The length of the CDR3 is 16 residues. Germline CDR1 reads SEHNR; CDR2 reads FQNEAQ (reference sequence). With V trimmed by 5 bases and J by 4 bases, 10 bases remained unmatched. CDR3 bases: TGTGCCAGCAGCGGGCGGGAGGGCCCAAACGCAGATACGCAGTATTTT. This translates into CASSGREGPNADTQYF.

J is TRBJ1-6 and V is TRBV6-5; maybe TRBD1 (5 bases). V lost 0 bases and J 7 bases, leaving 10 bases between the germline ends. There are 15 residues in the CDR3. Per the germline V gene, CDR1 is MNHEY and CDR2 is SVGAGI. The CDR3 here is CASSYSRRGNSPLHF. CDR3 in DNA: TGTGCCAGCAGTTACTCGAGAAGGGGAAATTCACCCCTCCACTTT.